The sequence of this T cell receptor beta chain was determined in a study of blood T cell repertoires in COVID-19. Study information: COVID-19 samples collected from the United States, Italy and Spain covered acute and convalescent phases. T cells, B-cell-depleted T cells, or PBMCs provided the cDNA or gDNA that served as material.

Per the study methods: It was from reference gene primer amplification that nucleated cell counts were estimated. The data were produced by immunoSEQ multiplex PCR, yet TCRdb's version contains in-frame clones alone and is incomplete. Clone size and V and J calls were adopted from that table, with D and trimming inferred from the DNA. The sample lists over 100,000 clones, roughly 86% seen once, with about 4.5% in the top ten. The CDR3 length is 15 residues. CDR1 SGHRS and CDR2 YFSETQ come from the germline V gene. J was trimmed by 4 bases and V by 0 bases; bases with no gene match: 3. The origin of this receptor is a man aged 40-55 years with acute or convalescent COVID-19. Material: peripheral blood. The rearrangement joins TRBV5-1 to TRBJ1-4; 7 bases agree with TRBD1. Here the CDR3 DNA reads TGCGCCAGCAGCTTGGAGGGGGCCTATAATGAAAAACTGTTTTTT. Amino acids: CASSLEGAYNEKLFF.